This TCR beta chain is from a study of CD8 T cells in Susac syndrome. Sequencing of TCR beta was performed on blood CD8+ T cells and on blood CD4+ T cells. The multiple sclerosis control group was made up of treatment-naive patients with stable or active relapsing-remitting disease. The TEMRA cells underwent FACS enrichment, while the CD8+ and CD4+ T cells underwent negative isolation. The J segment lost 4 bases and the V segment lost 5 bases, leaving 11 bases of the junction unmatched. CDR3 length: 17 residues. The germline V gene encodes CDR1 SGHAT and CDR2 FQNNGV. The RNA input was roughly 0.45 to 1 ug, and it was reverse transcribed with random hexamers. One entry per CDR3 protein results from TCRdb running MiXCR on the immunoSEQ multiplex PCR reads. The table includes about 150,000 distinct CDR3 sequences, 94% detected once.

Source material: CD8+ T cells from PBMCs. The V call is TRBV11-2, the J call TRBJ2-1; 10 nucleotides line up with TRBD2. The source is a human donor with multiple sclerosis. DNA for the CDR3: TGTGCCAGCAGCCCCGGTTCGCTAGCGGGAGAGTACAATGAGCAGTTCTTC. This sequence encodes CASSPGSLAGEYNEQFF.